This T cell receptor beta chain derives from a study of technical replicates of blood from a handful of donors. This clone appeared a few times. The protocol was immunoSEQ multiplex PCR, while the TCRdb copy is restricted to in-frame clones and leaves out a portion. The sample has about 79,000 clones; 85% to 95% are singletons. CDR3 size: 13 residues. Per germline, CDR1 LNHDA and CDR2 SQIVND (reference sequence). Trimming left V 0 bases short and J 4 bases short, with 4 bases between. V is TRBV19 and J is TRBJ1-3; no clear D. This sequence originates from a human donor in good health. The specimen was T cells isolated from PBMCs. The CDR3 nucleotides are TGTGCCAGTAGTATAGATCGGGGAAACACCATATATTTT. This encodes CASSIDRGNTIYF. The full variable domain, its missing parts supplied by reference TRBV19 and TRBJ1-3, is DGGITQSPKYLFRKEGQNVTLSCEQNLNHDAMYWYRQDPGQGLRLIYYSQIVNDFQKGDIAEGYSVSREKKESFPLTVTSAQKNPTAFYLCASSIDRGNTIYFGEGSWLTVV.